These T cell receptor beta chains were read from a single sample in a study of T cell responses to AZD1222 COVID-19 vaccine. The repertoire was sequenced with immunoSEQ multiplex PCR; TCRdb's copy has only in-frame clones and lacks some. The profile shows just over 90,000 clones, over 75% of them singletons. Here the sequenced sample was peripheral blood, taken 28 days after the second AZD1222 dose. These receptor sequences come from an adult who received the AZD1222 COVID-19 vaccine. CDR3s include the opening cysteine and the closing phenylalanine or tryptophan. Fields, in order: J gene, V gene, CDR3 length, clone size, D gene, CDR3 protein, CDR3 DNA. D genes are given only for firm matches. Some rows have no size entry. The others give once, few or many, or a class for an expanded clone.

>TRBJ1-1|TRBV19|17|NA|NA
CASSKGVRRLLNTEAFF
TGTGCCAGTAGTAAGGGGGTCCGACGGCTACTGAACACTGAAGCTTTCTTT
>TRBJ2-1|TRBV7-9|14|NA|NA
CASSLISSVHEQFF
TGTGCCAGCAGCTTAATCTCTAGCGTCCATGAGCAGTTCTTC
>TRBJ2-7|TRBV6-1|15|NA|TRBD2
CASSGAIGGVGEQYF
TGTGCCAGCAGTGGAGCCATTGGGGGGGTCGGCGAGCAGTACTTC
>TRBJ2-5|TRBV2|11|NA|NA
CASRGAETQYF
TGTGCCAGCCGTGGAGCAGAGACCCAGTACTTC
>TRBJ1-5|TRBV10-1|12|NA|NA
CASSGCHQPQHF
TGCGCCAGCAGTGGGTGTCATCAGCCCCAGCATTTT
>TRBJ2-3|TRBV6-1|12|NA|NA
CASSEAPGTQYF
TGTGCCAGCAGTGAAGCCCCGGGGACGCAGTATTTT
>TRBJ1-1|TRBV2|12|NA|NA
CASSEYREEAFF
TGTGCCAGCAGTGAATACCGGGAGGAAGCTTTCTTT
>TRBJ2-2|TRBV11-2|17|NA|NA
CASSLEPESTNAGELFF
TGTGCCAGCAGCTTAGAACCGGAATCCACGAACGCCGGGGAGCTGTTTTTT
>TRBJ1-1|TRBV7-9|14|NA|NA
CASTIGGLNTEAFF
TGTGCCAGCACGATAGGAGGGTTGAACACTGAAGCTTTCTTT
>TRBJ1-1|TRBV5-1|15|NA|NA
CASSLGQTENTEAFF
TGCGCCAGCAGCTTGGGACAAACAGAGAACACTGAAGCTTTCTTT
>TRBJ1-1|TRBV5-1|13|NA|TRBD1
CASSPDRGTEAFF
TGCGCCAGCAGCCCGGACAGGGGCACTGAAGCTTTCTTT
>TRBJ2-7|TRBV7-3|15|NA|TRBD1
CASSLKGDRGHEQYF
TGTGCCAGCAGCTTAAAGGGGGACAGGGGGCACGAGCAGTACTTC
>TRBJ1-4|TRBV20-1|11|NA|NA
CSANRHEKLFF
TGCAGTGCAAATCGGCATGAAAAACTGTTTTTT
>TRBJ1-1|TRBV4-1|16|NA|TRBD1
CASSQEEGAGNTEAFF
TGCGCCAGCAGCCAAGAGGAGGGGGCAGGAAACACTGAAGCTTTCTTT
>TRBJ2-7|TRBV2|14|NA|TRBD1
CASSEALPGQAFYF
TGTGCCAGCAGTGAAGCGCTTCCGGGACAGGCGTTCTACTTC
>TRBJ1-3|TRBV7-6|16|NA|NA
CASSPKSRLTGNTIYF
TGTGCCAGCAGTCCCAAGTCCCGCCTAACTGGAAACACCATATATTTT
>TRBJ2-7|TRBV27|18|NA|NA
CASSPPVPGQGAWYEQYF
TGTGCCAGCAGTCCCCCTGTGCCGGGGCAGGGTGCTTGGTACGAGCAGTACTTC
>TRBJ2-7|TRBV7-2|15|NA|NA
CASSRAAAASYEQYF
TGTGCCAGCAGCCGCGCGGCAGCAGCGTCGTACGAGCAGTACTTC
>TRBJ2-7|TRBV9|14|NA|TRBD1
CASSPTGDTYEQYF
TGTGCCAGCAGCCCGACAGGGGATACCTACGAGCAGTACTTC
>TRBJ2-3|TRBV27|15|NA|NA
CASSLSGLSTYTQYF
TGTGCCAGCAGTTTATCTGGCCTGTCCACTTATACGCAGTATTTT
>TRBJ2-1|TRBV4-1|17|NA|TRBD2
CASSHTVSSGRNNEQFF
TGCGCCAGCAGCCACACCGTATCTAGCGGGAGGAACAATGAGCAGTTCTTC
>TRBJ1-6|TRBV5-1|15|NA|NA
CASSLVTGKDSPLHF
TGCGCCAGCAGCTTGGTCACCGGGAAAGACTCACCCCTCCACTTT
>TRBJ2-3|TRBV5-4|15|once|NA
CASSLMERRTDTQYF
TGTGCCAGCAGCTTGATGGAGCGGCGCACAGATACGCAGTATTTT
>TRBJ1-1|TRBV7-3|13|NA|NA
CASSMTVNTEAFF
TGTGCCAGCAGCATGACAGTGAACACTGAAGCTTTCTTT
>TRBJ2-2|TRBV3-1/TRBV3-2|16|NA|NA
CASRSSGWKNTGELFF
TGTGCCAGCCGATCTTCGGGGTGGAAGAACACCGGGGAGCTGTTTTTT
>TRBJ1-2|TRBV10-3|14|NA|TRBD1
CAISPGQGIGGYTF
TGTGCCATCAGTCCGGGACAGGGAATCGGGGGCTACACCTTC
>TRBJ2-5|TRBV19|15|NA|TRBD2
CASSIGLAGGETQYF
TGTGCCAGTAGCATTGGACTAGCGGGAGGAGAGACCCAGTACTTC
>TRBJ2-3|TRBV9|14|NA|NA
CASSVSGFVDTQYF
TGTGCCAGCAGCGTGAGCGGGTTCGTAGATACGCAGTATTTT
>TRBJ1-1|TRBV20-1|12|NA|NA
CSASRPVTEAFF
TGCAGTGCTAGTAGGCCCGTGACTGAAGCTTTCTTT
>TRBJ2-7|TRBV7-2|15|once|NA
CASSLEATVSYEQYF
TGTGCCAGCAGCTTAGAGGCGACAGTCTCCTACGAGCAGTACTTC
>TRBJ1-2|TRBV30|14|NA|NA
CAWNPHRRRYGYTF
TGTGCCTGGAACCCCCACCGCAGGAGGTATGGCTACACCTTC
>TRBJ1-2|TRBV7-2|15|NA|NA
CASSLTASVAGGYTF
TGTGCCAGCAGCTTAACCGCGTCGGTGGCGGGGGGCTACACCTTC
>TRBJ2-3|TRBV6-5|16|NA|TRBD2
CASSYSFSGGGDTQYF
TGTGCCAGCAGTTACTCTTTTAGCGGGGGTGGAGATACGCAGTATTTT
>TRBJ2-1|TRBV7-6|15|NA|TRBD2
CASSFLAGSYNEQFF
TGTGCCAGCAGCTTCTTAGCGGGGTCCTACAATGAGCAGTTCTTC
>TRBJ2-1|TRBV27|14|NA|TRBD2
CASRPGGPSNEQFF
TGTGCCAGCAGACCGGGAGGGCCTTCCAATGAGCAGTTCTTC
>TRBJ1-1|TRBV4-3|14|NA|NA
CASSLSGENTEAFF
TGCGCCAGCAGCCTCTCAGGGGAAAACACTGAAGCTTTCTTT
>TRBJ1-2|TRBV29-1|12|NA|NA
CSADAGGHGYTF
TGCAGCGCTGATGCCGGGGGACACGGCTACACCTTC
>TRBJ2-2|TRBV6-5|15|NA|NA
CASIKGFPNTGELFF
TGTGCCAGCATTAAAGGTTTTCCAAACACCGGGGAGCTGTTTTTT
>TRBJ2-3|TRBV3-1/TRBV3-2|13|NA|NA
CASSQRKGDTQYF
TGTGCCAGCAGCCAAAGGAAGGGAGATACGCAGTATTTT
>TRBJ2-7|TRBV7-2|15|NA|TRBD2
CASSLGTSGGYEQYF
TGTGCCAGCAGCTTAGGGACTAGCGGGGGCTACGAGCAGTACTTC
>TRBJ2-7|TRBV18|13|NA|NA
CASSPGAGNEQYF
TGTGCCAGCTCACCAGGGGCGGGGAACGAGCAGTACTTC
>TRBJ1-3|TRBV19|15|NA|NA
CASSISWDSGNTIYF
TGTGCCAGTAGTATTTCTTGGGACTCTGGAAACACCATATATTTT
>TRBJ1-1|TRBV7-9|17|NA|NA
CASSFAQGKMSRREAFF
TGTGCCAGCAGCTTCGCACAGGGTAAAATGTCCCGACGTGAAGCTTTCTTT
>TRBJ2-1|TRBV5-1|16|NA|TRBD2
CASSLLGTSILGEQFF
TGCGCCAGCAGCCTACTCGGGACTAGCATCCTTGGTGAGCAGTTCTTC
>TRBJ2-1|TRBV9|18|NA|TRBD2
CASSVEGLAGGKYNEQFF
TGTGCCAGCAGCGTAGAAGGGCTAGCGGGAGGGAAGTACAATGAGCAGTTCTTC
>TRBJ1-2|TRBV7-9|13|few|NA
CASSLGGHTGYTF
TGTGCCAGCAGCTTAGGGGGACATACGGGCTACACCTTC
>TRBJ1-6|TRBV28|17|NA|NA
CASSSPGQSSYNSPLHF
TGTGCCAGCAGTTCTCCGGGACAAAGCTCCTATAATTCACCCCTCCACTTT
>TRBJ1-2|TRBV12-3/TRBV12-4|13|once|NA
CASSRQWPYGYTF
TGTGCCAGCAGTCGACAGTGGCCCTATGGCTACACCTTC
>TRBJ2-7|TRBV7-6|14|NA|NA
CASRMDFGSYEQYF
TGTGCCAGCAGGATGGACTTTGGCTCCTACGAGCAGTACTTC
>TRBJ1-4|TRBV19|13|NA|TRBD1
CASSTTGDEKLFF
TGTGCCAGTAGTACGACAGGGGATGAAAAACTGTTTTTT
>TRBJ1-1|TRBV2|11|NA|NA
CASSVSTEAFF
TGTGCCAGCAGCGTTAGTACTGAAGCTTTCTTT
>TRBJ2-1|TRBV30|16|NA|TRBD1
CAWSVLETDRGHEQFF
TGTGCCTGGAGTGTACTGGAGACGGACAGGGGGCATGAGCAGTTCTTC
>TRBJ1-2|TRBV30|16|NA|NA
CAWRHAVPKGAYGYTF
TGTGCCTGGAGACACGCCGTGCCAAAAGGGGCCTATGGCTACACCTTC
>TRBJ1-2|TRBV19|12|NA|NA
CASIGTDYGYTF
TGTGCCAGTATCGGGACCGATTATGGCTACACCTTC
>TRBJ2-7|TRBV15|14|once|NA
CATSRDRESYEQYF
TGTGCCACCAGCAGAGACAGGGAATCCTACGAGCAGTACTTC
>TRBJ1-1|TRBV5-6|16|NA|NA
CASSLAWGTRNTEAFF
TGTGCCAGCAGCTTGGCCTGGGGGACCCGGAACACTGAAGCTTTCTTT
>TRBJ2-2|TRBV6-5|14|NA|NA
CASRRGLAGGELFF
TGTGCCAGCAGACGCGGGCTAGCAGGCGGGGAGCTGTTTTTT
>TRBJ1-5|TRBV19|15|few|NA
CASSIVPTENQPQHF
TGTGCCAGTAGTATAGTTCCGACTGAGAATCAGCCCCAGCATTTT
>TRBJ1-3|TRBV4-3|16|NA|NA
CASSQEFTLSGNTIYF
TGCGCCAGCAGCCAAGAATTCACCCTCTCTGGAAACACCATATATTTT
>TRBJ1-1|TRBV3-1/TRBV3-2|13|few|NA
CASSQEIHTEAFF
TGTGCCAGCAGCCAAGAGATCCACACTGAAGCTTTCTTT